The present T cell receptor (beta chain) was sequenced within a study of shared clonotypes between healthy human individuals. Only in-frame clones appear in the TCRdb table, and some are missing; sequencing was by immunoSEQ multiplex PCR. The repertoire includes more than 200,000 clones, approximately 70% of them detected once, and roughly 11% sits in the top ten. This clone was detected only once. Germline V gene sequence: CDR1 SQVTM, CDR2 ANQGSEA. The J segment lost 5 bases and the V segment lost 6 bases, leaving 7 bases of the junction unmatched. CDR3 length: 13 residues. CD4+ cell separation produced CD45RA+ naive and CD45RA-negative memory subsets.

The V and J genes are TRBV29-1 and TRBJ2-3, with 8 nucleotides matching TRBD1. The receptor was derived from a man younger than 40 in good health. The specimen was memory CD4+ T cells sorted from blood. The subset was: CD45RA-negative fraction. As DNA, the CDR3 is TGCAGCGTAGGCAGGGGGCAGGGAGATACGCAGTATTTT. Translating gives CSVGRGQGDTQYF.